One and the same sample provided the 17 T cell receptor beta chains below, sequenced in a study of T cells in Graves' hyperthyroidism and ophthalmopathy. RNA transcripts gave rise to amplified TCR beta CDR3 regions. The TCR CDR3 was amplified in a first-round RT-PCR using the HTBI primer set. One entry per CDR3 protein results from TCRdb running MiXCR on the multiplex PCR reads. This sample carries some 510,000 distinct CDR3 sequences, about a fifth of them seen once, and the ten largest clones take 26%. The sample comprised blood. Receptors originate from a young man with Graves' hyperthyroidism.

This clonotype was seen only a few times. The V gene is TRBV5-5, the J gene TRBJ2-4; D may be TRBD1 (5 bases). The CDR3 extends over 15 amino acids. V was shortened by 2 bases and J by 7 bases, with 16 bases between the two germline ends. CDR1 is SGHKS and CDR2 is YYEKEE in the germline V gene (reference sequence). The DNA of the CDR3 is TGTGCCAGCAGCTTCGGTTCTGGCAGGGCGAACATTCAGTACTTC. Translated, it gives CASSFGSGRANIQYF.

This clonotype occurred many times. The chain is built from TRBV6-2 or TRBV6-3 and TRBJ2-5; 10 bases fit TRBD1. The ends lost 6 bases at V and 0 bases at J; junction bases unmatched: 7. The CDR3 consists of 16 residues. Germline V gene lookup returns CDR1 MNHEY and CDR2 SVGEGT. The CDR3 region has the DNA TGTGCCAGCAGGGGACCGGGACAGGGGAACCAAGAGACCCAGTACTTC. Translating gives CASRGPGQGNQETQYF.

The sample holds a few counts of this clonotype. In DNA form, the CDR3 reads TGCGCCAGCAGCCAAGATCGACTAGCGGGGTGGGAGACCCAGTACTTC. Protein product: CASSQDRLAGWETQYF. The rearrangement uses TRBV4-1 and TRBJ2-5, with 11 bases identical to TRBD2. Germline CDR1 is MGHRA and CDR2 is YSYEKL. Unmatched junction bases numbered 5, after V lost 0 bases and J lost 5 bases. The CDR3 is 16 residues long.

This clonotype appeared many times. The genes are TRBV27 and TRBJ1-2, with D tentatively TRBD1 (6 bases). The CDR3 loop spans 15 amino acids. CDR1 and CDR2 (germline): MNHEY, SMNVEV (reference sequence). Between the trimmed V and J ends, which lost 5 bases and 4 bases, there was a span of 17 bases. The chain's CDR3 is CASSLFSTGVYGYTF. DNA for the CDR3: TGTGCCAGCAGTCTCTTCTCGACAGGCGTCTATGGCTACACCTTC.

This clonotype was seen repeatedly, ten times or more. The chain joins TRBV12-3 or TRBV12-4 to TRBJ1-5; 7 nucleotides match TRBD1. V was pared by 3 bases and J by 3 bases, with 5 bases of the junction left unmatched. The CDR3 has 15 residues. CDR3 in amino acids: CASSFGQAYNQPQHF. The CDR3 DNA is TGTGCCAGCAGTTTTGGACAGGCCTACAATCAGCCCCAGCATTTT.

In this sample, this clonotype turned up many times. The gene calls are TRBV7-2 and TRBJ2-5; 11 bases match TRBD2. Germline lookup yields CDR1 SGHTA and CDR2 FQGNSA. V shed 0 bases, J shed 2 bases, and the junction held 2 bases outside the gene matches. The CDR3 has 16 amino acids. CDR3 nucleotides: TGTGCCAGCAGCTTAGCGGCTAGCGGGGGGCAAGAGACCCAGTACTTC. As protein: CASSLAASGGQETQYF.

This clonotype has a count of ten or more. The chain uses TRBV30 and TRBJ1-2, with D maybe TRBD1 (5 bases). CDR1 is GTSNPN, CDR2 SVGIG, per germline (reference sequence). The CDR3 extends over 13 amino acids. Trimming removed 3 bases at V and 3 bases at J, with 11 bases between. CDR3 in amino acids: CAWRGRGDYGYTF. The CDR3 bases are TGTGCCTGGAGAGGTAGGGGAGACTATGGCTACACCTTC.

This clonotype came up many times. This chain links TRBV20-1 with TRBJ2-7; D possibly matches TRBD1 or TRBD2 (5 bases each). This CDR3 has 13 amino acids. Germline loops: CDR1 DFQATT, CDR2 SNEGSKA (reference sequence). The ends were cut back, 1 base at V and 5 bases at J, with 12 bases in the middle. CDR3 coding DNA: TGCAGTGCTAGAGCCGGGGCAGACCACGAGCAGTACTTC. It is translated as CSARAGADHEQYF.

This sequence joins TRBV28 and TRBJ1-3; TRBD1 is a possible D gene (5 bases). Germline V CDR1 and CDR2: MDHEN, SYDVKM. CDR3 size: 13 residues. The V and J ends lost 6 bases and 8 bases respectively, with 14 bases between them. CDR3 sequence (DNA): TGTGCCAGCAGCCCGGGGGGAAGGGACACCATATATTTT. It codes for CASSPGGRDTIYF. Full variable domain (rest looked up from reference TRBV28 and TRBJ1-3): DVKVTQSSRYLVKRTGEKVFLECVQDMDHENMFWYRQDPGLGLRLIYFSYDVKMKEKGDIPEGYSVSREKKERFSLILESASTNQTSMYLCASSPGGRDTIYFGEGSWLTVV.

The genes are TRBV7-3 and TRBJ2-7; possibly TRBD2 for D (6 bases). The CDR3 is made up of 15 amino acids. The germline gives CDR1 SGHTA, CDR2 FQGTGA. V was shortened by 2 bases and J by 5 bases, with 16 bases between the two germline ends. The CDR3 sequence: CASSLDERLANEQYF. CDR3 bases: TGTGCCAGCAGCTTAGATGAGAGGCTAGCGAACGAGCAGTACTTC.

This clonotype has at least ten counts. The DNA for the CDR3 is TGTGCCAGCAGTGATGCAGGGGGCGAAGAGACCCAGTACTTC. Its translation is CASSDAGGEETQYF. The chain links TRBV2 to TRBJ2-5, with 8 bases fitting TRBD1. V lost 3 bases, J lost 3 bases, and 3 bases stayed unmatched. This CDR3 has 14 residues. Germline V CDR1 and CDR2: SNHLY, FYNNEI.

For the CDR3, the DNA is TGTGCCAGCAGCTCCGGACTAGCGGGGGCAGTGACCCAGTACTTC. Translated, it gives CASSSGLAGAVTQYF. This chain connects TRBV28 to TRBJ2-5; 13 bases align to TRBD2. The CDR3 totals 15 residues. The trim removed 6 bases at V and 7 bases at J, leaving 8 bases unmatched. Germline CDR1 MDHEN, CDR2 SYDVKM.

This clonotype has a count of ten or more. This chain uses TRBV28 with TRBJ1-6; D remains unclear. Germline V CDR1 and CDR2: MDHEN, SYDVKM. The V end lost 2 bases, the J end lost 7 bases, and 3 bases lay between the germline ends. There are 12 residues in the CDR3. The CDR3 sequence: CASSLMNSPLHF. The DNA of the CDR3 is TGTGCCAGCAGTTTAATGAATTCACCCCTCCACTTT.

This clonotype has ten or more counts. The chain uses TRBV6-5 and TRBJ1-2; 8 nucleotides match TRBD1. Germline-derived CDR1 and CDR2 are MNHEY and SVGAGI. This CDR3 has 17 amino acids. The ends lost 0 bases at V and 6 bases at J; junction bases unmatched: 12. The CDR3 region has the DNA TGTGCCAGCAGTTACTCGATAACCGGACAGGGACGGGATGGCTACACCTTC. The encoded protein is CASSYSITGQGRDGYTF.

This clonotype has a handful of counts. The J gene is TRBJ2-5, the V gene TRBV28, with D possibly being TRBD1 (5 bases). Germline CDR1 and CDR2: MDHEN and SYDVKM. This CDR3 contains 15 residues. V shed 4 bases and J shed 0 bases, with 12 bases lying between them. The CDR3 coding sequence is TGTGCCAGCAGTTCCCCAGGGCGGTACCAAGAGACCCAGTACTTC. This encodes CASSSPGRYQETQYF.

Many counts were recorded for this clonotype. The chain joins TRBV25-1 to TRBJ2-5, with a tentative D call TRBD2 (6 bases). The germline gives CDR1 MGHDK, CDR2 SYGVNS. CDR3 length equals 15 residues. Between the trimmed V and J ends, which lost 4 bases and 2 bases, there was a span of 14 bases. The CDR3 loop is CASSAWTISQETQYF. In nucleotides, the CDR3 is TGTGCCAGCAGTGCCTGGACTATTTCTCAAGAGACCCAGTACTTC.

This clonotype was found many times. V and J are TRBV3-1 and TRBJ2-7; 9 bases match TRBD2. In germline, CDR1 is LGHDT, CDR2 YNNKEL (reference sequence). The CDR3 totals 13 residues. V lost 3 bases and J lost 5; bases outside the gene matches: 2. The CDR3 coding sequence is TGTGCCAGCAGCCAGCGGGGGGGCGACGAGCAGTACTTC. It specifies CASSQRGGDEQYF.